This is a list of T cell receptor beta chains from one sample in a study of T cell responses to AZD1222 COVID-19 vaccine. Assay: immunoSEQ multiplex PCR; the TCRdb copy retains only in-frame clones and omits some. Among about 180,000 clones, about nine tenths were seen once, and the ten largest hold about 2.1%. The sample was peripheral blood, taken 28 days after the second AZD1222 dose. The receptor source for this set is an adult who received the AZD1222 COVID-19 vaccine. CDR3s include the opening cysteine and the closing phenylalanine or tryptophan. Fields, in order: J gene, D gene, clone size, V gene, CDR3 protein, CDR3 DNA. D genes are given only for firm matches. Size tells how often a clone was seen (once, few, many) or the class of an expanded clone, and some rows leave it out.

j_call: TRBJ1-2; d_call: -; clone_size: -; v_call: TRBV14; cdr3_aa: CASSPHKGGVDTF; cdr3_nt: TGTGCCAGCAGCCCTCACAAGGGTGGGGTCGACACCTTC
j_call: TRBJ1-5; d_call: -; clone_size: -; v_call: TRBV28; cdr3_aa: CASSPYSNQPQHF; cdr3_nt: TGTGCCAGCAGTCCCTATAGCAATCAGCCCCAGCATTTT
j_call: TRBJ2-5; d_call: -; clone_size: few; v_call: TRBV19; cdr3_aa: CASSGSMETQYF; cdr3_nt: TGTGCCAGTAGCGGTTCTATGGAGACCCAGTACTTC
j_call: TRBJ2-7; d_call: TRBD1; clone_size: -; v_call: TRBV9; cdr3_aa: CASGTGDRGYEQYF; cdr3_nt: TGTGCCAGCGGGACAGGGGATCGAGGATACGAGCAGTACTTC
j_call: TRBJ2-1; d_call: -; clone_size: once; v_call: TRBV29-1; cdr3_aa: CSVGGPHNEQFF; cdr3_nt: TGCAGCGTGGGGGGGCCACACAATGAGCAGTTCTTC
j_call: TRBJ2-3; d_call: TRBD2; clone_size: -; v_call: TRBV5-1; cdr3_aa: CASSLVLAGGQADTQYF; cdr3_nt: TGCGCCAGCAGCTTGGTGTTAGCGGGGGGGCAAGCAGATACGCAGTATTTT
j_call: TRBJ2-7; d_call: -; clone_size: -; v_call: TRBV9; cdr3_aa: CASSVGRGLATYEQYF; cdr3_nt: TGTGCCAGCAGCGTAGGTCGCGGGCTAGCAACCTACGAGCAGTACTTC
j_call: TRBJ2-1; d_call: -; clone_size: -; v_call: TRBV12-3/TRBV12-4; cdr3_aa: CASRMTRNEQFF; cdr3_nt: TGTGCCAGCAGGATGACCCGAAATGAGCAGTTCTTC
j_call: TRBJ1-1; d_call: TRBD1; clone_size: -; v_call: TRBV24-1; cdr3_aa: CATSDPTGADEAFF; cdr3_nt: TGTGCCACCAGTGATCCTACAGGGGCCGATGAAGCTTTCTTT
j_call: TRBJ2-5; d_call: TRBD2; clone_size: -; v_call: TRBV7-2; cdr3_aa: CASSLVRTSGAGETQYF; cdr3_nt: TGTGCCAGCAGCTTAGTACGGACTAGCGGGGCGGGAGAGACCCAGTACTTC
j_call: TRBJ1-3; d_call: -; clone_size: -; v_call: TRBV10-3; cdr3_aa: CAISAARASGNTIYF; cdr3_nt: TGTGCCATCAGTGCCGCCAGGGCCTCTGGAAACACCATATATTTT
j_call: TRBJ2-1; d_call: TRBD2; clone_size: -; v_call: TRBV19; cdr3_aa: CASSTIAGEGGSEQFF; cdr3_nt: TGTGCCAGTAGTACCATAGCGGGAGAGGGGGGAAGTGAGCAGTTCTTC
j_call: TRBJ1-5; d_call: TRBD1; clone_size: -; v_call: TRBV19; cdr3_aa: CASRRQGSSNQPQHF; cdr3_nt: TGTGCCAGTAGGCGACAGGGTAGTAGCAATCAGCCCCAGCATTTT
j_call: TRBJ2-7; d_call: -; clone_size: -; v_call: TRBV10-3; cdr3_aa: CAISEHYEQYF; cdr3_nt: TGTGCCATCAGTGAGCACTACGAGCAGTACTTC
j_call: TRBJ1-2; d_call: -; clone_size: -; v_call: TRBV28; cdr3_aa: CASRSRIVADPRDYGYTF; cdr3_nt: TGTGCCAGCAGATCTAGGATAGTGGCAGACCCACGGGACTATGGCTACACCTTC
j_call: TRBJ2-1; d_call: TRBD2; clone_size: -; v_call: TRBV7-3; cdr3_aa: CASSRLGAGGIYEQFF; cdr3_nt: TGTGCCAGCAGCCGTCTAGGAGCGGGGGGTATCTATGAGCAGTTCTTC
j_call: TRBJ2-7; d_call: -; clone_size: -; v_call: TRBV5-1; cdr3_aa: CASSLGDSVQYF; cdr3_nt: TGCGCCAGCAGCTTGGGGGACTCTGTGCAGTACTTC
j_call: TRBJ2-3; d_call: TRBD2; clone_size: -; v_call: TRBV4-2; cdr3_aa: CASSQLLRGGRGTDTQYF; cdr3_nt: TGTGCCAGCAGCCAGTTGTTGCGGGGGGGCCGAGGCACAGATACGCAGTATTTT
j_call: TRBJ2-7; d_call: -; clone_size: once; v_call: TRBV12-5; cdr3_aa: CASGYQGSSDGTYEQYF; cdr3_nt: TGTGCTAGTGGTTACCAGGGCAGCTCAGACGGAACCTACGAGCAGTACTTC
j_call: TRBJ1-2; d_call: -; clone_size: -; v_call: TRBV4-1; cdr3_aa: CASSQAEGGRGYTF; cdr3_nt: TGCGCCAGCAGCCAAGCAGAAGGGGGAAGGGGCTACACCTTC
j_call: TRBJ2-5; d_call: TRBD2; clone_size: -; v_call: TRBV7-2; cdr3_aa: CASSLESRGEVTQYF; cdr3_nt: TGTGCCAGCAGCTTAGAATCGCGGGGGGAAGTGACCCAGTACTTC
j_call: TRBJ2-5; d_call: -; clone_size: -; v_call: TRBV6-1; cdr3_aa: CASSGPPGRAVLRETQYF; cdr3_nt: TGTGCCAGCAGTGGACCACCCGGGCGAGCGGTTCTACGGGAGACCCAGTACTTC
j_call: TRBJ1-6; d_call: TRBD1; clone_size: -; v_call: TRBV11-2; cdr3_aa: CASSLVPGGNSPLHF; cdr3_nt: TGTGCCAGCAGCTTAGTTCCAGGGGGCAATTCACCCCTCCACTTT
j_call: TRBJ2-3; d_call: TRBD1; clone_size: -; v_call: TRBV5-1; cdr3_aa: CASSFTGGADTQYF; cdr3_nt: TGCGCCAGCAGCTTTACAGGGGGCGCAGATACGCAGTATTTT
j_call: TRBJ2-7; d_call: -; clone_size: -; v_call: TRBV3-1/TRBV3-2; cdr3_aa: CASSQEGDSEQYF; cdr3_nt: TGTGCCAGCAGCCAGGAGGGGGATAGCGAGCAGTACTTC
j_call: TRBJ1-1; d_call: -; clone_size: -; v_call: TRBV6-5; cdr3_aa: CASKRTEAFF; cdr3_nt: TGTGCCAGCAAACGGACTGAAGCTTTCTTT
j_call: TRBJ2-6; d_call: -; clone_size: -; v_call: TRBV5-1; cdr3_aa: CASSQSSFSGANVLTF; cdr3_nt: TGCGCCAGCAGCCAGTCCTCCTTCTCTGGGGCCAACGTCCTGACTTTC
j_call: TRBJ2-3; d_call: -; clone_size: once; v_call: TRBV19; cdr3_aa: CASSIRDLTDTQYF; cdr3_nt: TGTGCCAGTAGTATTCGGGACCTCACAGATACGCAGTATTTT
j_call: TRBJ2-3; d_call: -; clone_size: -; v_call: TRBV5-6; cdr3_aa: CASSLAGPADTQYF; cdr3_nt: TGTGCCAGCAGCTTGGCAGGTCCGGCTGATACGCAGTATTTT
j_call: TRBJ2-5; d_call: TRBD1; clone_size: -; v_call: TRBV5-4; cdr3_aa: CASSLNRGRVETQYF; cdr3_nt: TGTGCCAGCAGCTTAAACAGGGGGCGCGTGGAGACCCAGTACTTC
j_call: TRBJ1-4; d_call: -; clone_size: -; v_call: TRBV15; cdr3_aa: CATSTSRDGAEKLFF; cdr3_nt: TGTGCCACCAGCACCTCTCGGGACGGTGCGGAAAAACTGTTTTTT